The rows below give T cell receptor beta chains drawn from one sample of a study of radiotherapy plus CTLA-4 blockade in lung cancer. Generated by immunoSEQ multiplex PCR, the TCRdb table keeps only in-frame clones and is missing some. This table holds around 55,000 clones, 70% to 85% found once. The material sequenced was peripheral blood, taken from a patient treated with radiotherapy plus ipilimumab. These receptor sequences come from a human donor with non-small cell lung cancer whose response to radiotherapy plus ipilimumab could not be evaluated. Each CDR3 is given with its conserved first and last residue. D genes are given only for firm matches. Expanded clones are given a class, and other clones once, few, many or no size at all.

v_gene: TRBV2; abundance: .; d_gene: .; j_gene: TRBJ2-5; CDR3nt: TGTGCCACCTCACTCGGAGGGTATGGTGAGACCCAGTACTTC; CDR3aa: CATSLGGYGETQYF
v_gene: TRBV7-9; abundance: .; d_gene: .; j_gene: TRBJ2-5; CDR3nt: TGTGCCAGCAGCTTAGGGGTCGGCGGGACGGCCGAGGGGACCCAGTACTTC; CDR3aa: CASSLGVGGTAEGTQYF
v_gene: TRBV27; abundance: .; d_gene: .; j_gene: TRBJ1-5; CDR3nt: TGTGCCAGCAGTTTAATGCCGCAGAAAAATCAGCCCCAGCATTTT; CDR3aa: CASSLMPQKNQPQHF
v_gene: TRBV10-1; abundance: .; d_gene: .; j_gene: TRBJ2-2; CDR3nt: TGCGCCAGCAGTGAATCTAGAAACACCGGGGAGCTGTTTTTT; CDR3aa: CASSESRNTGELFF
v_gene: TRBV11-2; abundance: .; d_gene: .; j_gene: TRBJ1-3; CDR3nt: TGTGCCAGCAGCCCTGGGCTCTCTGGAAACACCATATATTTT; CDR3aa: CASSPGLSGNTIYF
v_gene: TRBV9; abundance: .; d_gene: .; j_gene: TRBJ2-1; CDR3nt: TGTGCCAGCAGCCCCAGCCGGGGAAACTCCTACAATGAGCAGTTCTTC; CDR3aa: CASSPSRGNSYNEQFF
v_gene: TRBV5-1; abundance: .; d_gene: TRBD1; j_gene: TRBJ1-4; CDR3nt: TGCGCCAGCAGCGGGGGGACAGGGCCTAATGAAAAACTGTTTTTT; CDR3aa: CASSGGTGPNEKLFF
v_gene: TRBV27; abundance: .; d_gene: .; j_gene: TRBJ2-3; CDR3nt: TGTGCCAGCAGCGTTTGGACAGCCACAGATACGCAGTATTTT; CDR3aa: CASSVWTATDTQYF
v_gene: TRBV2; abundance: .; d_gene: .; j_gene: TRBJ1-5; CDR3nt: TGTGCCAGCAGGGGCAGGGGCAATCAGCCCCAGCATTTT; CDR3aa: CASRGRGNQPQHF
v_gene: TRBV7-2; abundance: .; d_gene: TRBD1; j_gene: TRBJ1-2; CDR3nt: TGTGCCAGCAGCAAGGACAGGGAGGCCTATGGCTACACCTTC; CDR3aa: CASSKDREAYGYTF
v_gene: TRBV18; abundance: .; d_gene: .; j_gene: TRBJ2-4; CDR3nt: TGTGCCAGCTCGCCCTACAGGGAGAGGAACATTCAGTACTTC; CDR3aa: CASSPYRERNIQYF
v_gene: TRBV11-1; abundance: .; d_gene: TRBD1; j_gene: TRBJ1-1; CDR3nt: TGTGCCAGCAGCTTACCCTCCCCTGGACAGGGAGCTGAAGCTTTCTTT; CDR3aa: CASSLPSPGQGAEAFF
v_gene: TRBV5-8; abundance: .; d_gene: TRBD2; j_gene: TRBJ2-1; CDR3nt: TGTGCCAGCAGCTGGACTAGCGTGACGTACAATGAGCAGTTCTTC; CDR3aa: CASSWTSVTYNEQFF
v_gene: TRBV18; abundance: .; d_gene: TRBD2; j_gene: TRBJ2-7; CDR3nt: TGTGCCAGCTCACCACCGGGACTAGGTTCCTACGAGCAGTACTTC; CDR3aa: CASSPPGLGSYEQYF
v_gene: TRBV7-8; abundance: .; d_gene: .; j_gene: TRBJ1-2; CDR3nt: TGTGCCAGCAGCTTACAGGGGCTCCAATATGGCTACACCTTC; CDR3aa: CASSLQGLQYGYTF
v_gene: TRBV27; abundance: few; d_gene: TRBD1; j_gene: TRBJ1-2; CDR3nt: TGTGCCAGCAGTTTATCGACAGGGAGGTATGGCTACACCTTC; CDR3aa: CASSLSTGRYGYTF
v_gene: TRBV27; abundance: .; d_gene: TRBD1; j_gene: TRBJ2-3; CDR3nt: TGTGCCAGCAGTCCTACAGGGGGCACAGATACGCAGTATTTT; CDR3aa: CASSPTGGTDTQYF
v_gene: TRBV5-1; abundance: .; d_gene: TRBD1; j_gene: TRBJ1-1; CDR3nt: TGCGCCAGCAGCTCCCAGGGGGAGAACACTGAAGCTTTCTTT; CDR3aa: CASSSQGENTEAFF
v_gene: TRBV5-4; abundance: once; d_gene: TRBD2; j_gene: TRBJ2-1; CDR3nt: TGTGCCAGCAGCTTCGGGCTGACTAGCGGGAGGGCCGGCTCCTACAATGAGCAGTTCTTC; CDR3aa: CASSFGLTSGRAGSYNEQFF
v_gene: TRBV5-1; abundance: once; d_gene: TRBD2; j_gene: TRBJ2-1; CDR3nt: TGCGCCAGCAGCCTGTCTAGCGGGGGGCGCTACAATGAGCAGTTCTTC; CDR3aa: CASSLSSGGRYNEQFF
v_gene: TRBV6-5; abundance: .; d_gene: .; j_gene: TRBJ2-3; CDR3nt: TGTGCCAGCAGTTACTCGAATCGCGGCACAGATACGCAGTATTTT; CDR3aa: CASSYSNRGTDTQYF
v_gene: TRBV19; abundance: .; d_gene: .; j_gene: TRBJ2-2; CDR3nt: TGTGCCAGTAGTCCCCAGGGACAATTAAACGCGAACACCGGGGAGCTGTTTTTT; CDR3aa: CASSPQGQLNANTGELFF
v_gene: TRBV7-9; abundance: .; d_gene: .; j_gene: TRBJ1-1; CDR3nt: TGTGCCAGCAGCTTAGGCCCCGAGTGGGCTTTCTTT; CDR3aa: CASSLGPEWAFF
v_gene: TRBV7-2; abundance: few; d_gene: TRBD2; j_gene: TRBJ2-2; CDR3nt: TGTGCCAGCAGCTTAGCGGGGGGGAATACCGGGGAGCTGTTTTTT; CDR3aa: CASSLAGGNTGELFF
v_gene: TRBV20-1; abundance: .; d_gene: .; j_gene: TRBJ2-3; CDR3nt: TGCAGTGTCCTCCGAGATACGCAGTATTTT; CDR3aa: CSVLRDTQYF
v_gene: TRBV6-5; abundance: once; d_gene: .; j_gene: TRBJ1-1; CDR3nt: TGTGCCAGCAGCCGAACAGGGAACACTGAAGCTTTCTTT; CDR3aa: CASSRTGNTEAFF
v_gene: TRBV4-1; abundance: .; d_gene: TRBD1; j_gene: TRBJ1-3; CDR3nt: TGCGCCAGCAGCCAAGGCTGGACAGGGCCTGGAAACACCATATATTTT; CDR3aa: CASSQGWTGPGNTIYF
v_gene: TRBV7-9; abundance: .; d_gene: .; j_gene: TRBJ2-5; CDR3nt: TGTGCCAGCAGCTTTAGAGAGGGAGTTCAAGAGACCCAGTACTTC; CDR3aa: CASSFREGVQETQYF
v_gene: TRBV5-1; abundance: .; d_gene: TRBD2; j_gene: TRBJ2-1; CDR3nt: TGCGCCAGCAGCATGCAGGGTACTAGCGATGAGCAGTTCTTC; CDR3aa: CASSMQGTSDEQFF
v_gene: TRBV19; abundance: .; d_gene: TRBD1; j_gene: TRBJ1-5; CDR3nt: TGTGCCAGTGCTGACAGGGGCCTCAATCAGCCCCAGCATTTT; CDR3aa: CASADRGLNQPQHF